This entry is about one T cell receptor beta chain. What it recognizes is unknown. The trim removed 6 bases at V and 2 bases at J, leaving 9 bases unmatched. CDR3 length equals 16 residues. Germline values: CDR1 LNHDA, CDR2 SQIVND (reference sequence). The data originate from a study of cytomegalovirus exposure and HLA in healthy donors. General study findings and limits: Among TCR beta chains, those listed as cytomegalovirus-associated numbered around 160.

In the PCR, 60 Vbeta and 13 Jbeta primers were used. The method was immunoSEQ multiplex PCR; TCRdb's version includes in-frame clones alone and lacks a portion of them. Of some 100,000 clones listed, around 83% are singletons. The sample consisted of PBMCs. The chain has TRBV19 and TRBJ2-2, with 7 bases that match TRBD2. The receptor's source is a woman aged 18-29 years in good health and CMV-seronegative. The CDR3 DNA follows: TGTGCCAGTAGGCAAGTGCGGGAGAAAAACACCGGGGAGCTGTTTTTT. This encodes CASRQVREKNTGELFF.